This T cell receptor (beta chain) derives from a study of T-cell memory formation after mild COVID-19 (dated by TCRdb to about 2021). A note on the overall study: Most TCR sequence clusters were specific to one of the two donors. In a couple of donors, T-cell clones that expanded and contracted after mild COVID-19 were tracked by sequencing TCRalpha and TCRbeta repertoires over time. The cohort was made up of two young adult volunteers, one female and one male, who were previously healthy. Beyond this particular receptor, the publication reports: From day 15 to 85, contracting clones showed balanced CD4/CD8 phenotypes, whereas a second wave of clones that expanded from day 15 to 37 leaned towards CD4+. Contracting CD4+ clones turned up mainly in the CM and EM memory subsets, whereas EMRA was where CD8+ clones were enriched. Some responding clones were detected in pre-infection memory, suggesting pre-existing cross-reactive memory T cells joined the SARS-CoV-2 response. SARS-CoV-2 specificity of the second-wave clones peaking on day 37 was not confirmed. Only a couple of mild cases were covered in the study, and larger cohorts including severe cases with pre-infection samples were considered necessary.

The sequencing machine was an Illumina NovaSeq 6000. cDNA libraries for TCRalpha and TCRbeta were prepared by 5'RACE using constant-segment primers, with sample barcodes and unique molecular identifiers added. Trizol reagent was used to extract RNA from every sample. The libraries were amplified in two PCR steps, and the second step added a second sample barcode and Illumina TruSeq adapters. Libraries were sequenced on an Illumina NovaSeq with 2 x 150 bp paired-end reads. The study's own analysis went as follows. Reads were demultiplexed and collapsed into UMI-guided consensus sequences with migec v1.2.7. Using mixcr v2.1.11, the UMI consensuses were aligned to TRA and TRB V and J templates and assembled into clonotypes. A clonotype was counted as expanded or contracted only when both edgeR and NoisET called the clonotype significant, with the noise models trained on biological replicates. For edgeR calls, the cutoffs were a false discovery rate-adjusted p below 0.01 and a log2 fold-change threshold of 1. As an exploratory analysis of dynamics, max-normalized trajectories of the 1000 most abundant clonotypes were examined with PCA combined with hierarchical clustering. Each responding clone was given a CD4 or CD8 phenotype based on the CD4+ and CD8+ repertoires, which had been sequenced separately. In TCRdb, the public reads were trimmed at Q25 with fastp and aligned with MiXCR, with productive beta chains retained. Under each unique CDR3 protein, matching rows form one entry showing the most common genes and DNA. The V and J calls, along with clone size, are taken from TCRdb and not from the paper's own processing. In all, the sample holds around 530,000 distinct CDR3 sequences, and about 22% of those were seen once. The top ten constitute approximately 8.4% of the sample.

This clonotype was seen many times. This clone's antigen is unknown. Base-call qualities are not available, and no considerably larger clone is one nucleotide away. Sequences SGHRS (CDR1) and YFSETQ (CDR2) are obtained from the germline V gene. The CDR3 numbers 14 residues from cysteine through phenylalanine. Only CDR3 DNA is held: 42 bases, read in frame from base 1. V was cut back by 3 bases and J by 1 base, leaving a gap of 7 bases between them. Ficoll-Paque density gradient centrifugation was the method used to isolate PBMCs. Material for sequencing was PBMCs or a T cell subset sorted from them (not recorded which). The chain is encoded by TRBV5-1 joined to TRBJ2-2, with no reliable assignment of the D segment. The TCR sequence derives from an adult woman who had mild COVID-19 (a few samples of this study predate the infection). The sample titles of this study are shuffled in the database, so cell type and time point are left out; the donor was told from shared clones. The DNA sequence reads TGCGCCAGCAGCTACTACGGGAACACCGGGGAGCTGTTTTTT. This encodes CASSYYGNTGELFF.